One and the same sample provided the 30 T cell receptor beta chains below, sequenced in a study of T cell changes during pregnancy in multiple sclerosis. Some clones are missing from TCRdb's copy, which holds only in-frame ones; the method was immunoSEQ multiplex PCR. The top ten clones hold under 1.3% of a sample with 70,000 to 90,000 clones, roughly 93% of them seen once. Material: peripheral blood, obtained in the first trimester of pregnancy. All receptors derive from a female donor with multiple sclerosis, enrolled in a pregnancy study.

This clone was seen just once. The chain uses TRBV7-8 and TRBJ2-5, with D perhaps TRBD1 (5 bases). CDR1 is SGHVS, CDR2 FQNEAQ, per germline. The CDR3 contains 15 residues. The V gene lost 5 bases and the J gene lost 2 bases, with 15 bases spanning the gap. CDR3 protein: CASSPRRGNQETQYF. The CDR3 DNA is TGTGCCAGCAGCCCACGAAGGGGAAATCAAGAGACCCAGTACTTC.

The chain uses TRBV4-2 and TRBJ2-1; D might be TRBD2 (5 bases). Germline CDR1 is LGHNA and CDR2 is YNFKEQ. The CDR3 contains 17 residues. The V end lost 4 bases, the J end lost 1 base, and 17 bases lay between the germline ends. CDR3 sequence: CASSLEAWTPSYNEQFF. CDR3 sequence (DNA): TGTGCCAGCAGCCTCGAAGCTTGGACTCCGTCCTACAATGAGCAGTTCTTC.

This clone was detected a few times. This chain links TRBV6-1 with TRBJ1-5, with D tentatively TRBD1 (6 bases). The germline V gene encodes CDR1 MNHNS and CDR2 SASEGT. The ends were cut back, 4 bases at V and 0 bases at J, with 10 bases in the middle. This CDR3 is built from 15 residues. The CDR3 DNA is TGTGCCAGCAGTGGAGGACAGTTTAGCAATCAGCCCCAGCATTTT. It yields the protein CASSGGQFSNQPQHF.

The chain uses TRBV5-4 and TRBJ2-7; 8 nucleotides align to TRBD1. The ends lost 3 bases at V and 1 base at J; junction bases unmatched: 0. Germline V gives CDR1 SGHNT, CDR2 YYREEE (reference sequence). There are 13 residues in the CDR3. The CDR3, as DNA: TGTGCCAGCAGCTGGACAGGGTCCTACGAGCAGTACTTC. It encodes CASSWTGSYEQYF.

This sequence joins TRBV7-6 and TRBJ2-2; TRBD1 aligns across 11 bases. Trimming removed 4 bases from V and 1 base from J; junction bases left unmatched: 8. Per germline, CDR1 SGHVS and CDR2 FNYEAQ. This CDR3 contains 18 residues. The CDR3 sequence: CASSYRTGGTVNTGELFF. CDR3 DNA sequence: TGTGCCAGCAGCTATAGGACAGGGGGCACAGTGAACACCGGGGAGCTGTTTTTT. Looking up the rest from reference TRBV7-6 and TRBJ2-2 gives the full variable domain: GAGVSQSPRYKVTKRGQDVALRCDPISGHVSLYWYRQALGQGPEFLTYFNYEAQQDKSGLPNDRFSAERPEGSISTLTIQRTEQRDSAMYRCASSYRTGGTVNTGELFFGEGSRLTVL.

This clone appeared once. The rearrangement links TRBV19 to TRBJ1-4, with no clear D. Germline V gives CDR1 LNHDA, CDR2 SQIVND (reference sequence). The CDR3 loop spans 14 amino acids. V lost 9 bases, J lost 5 bases, and 16 bases lay in between. DNA of the CDR3: TGTGCCAGCAAACTACGGGGAAAGAATGAAAAACTGTTTTTT. Protein product: CASKLRGKNEKLFF.

This rearrangement joins TRBV15 to TRBJ2-1, with TRBD2 matching over 9 bases. Looked up from germline, CDR1 is LNHNV and CDR2 is YYDKDF (reference sequence). The CDR3 is 15 amino acids. The J segment lost 7 bases and the V segment lost 3 bases, leaving 7 bases of the junction unmatched. CDR3 amino acids: CATSRRERGANEQFF. The DNA for the CDR3 is TGTGCCACCAGCAGGAGGGAGCGGGGGGCTAATGAGCAGTTCTTC. The whole variable domain, remainder taken from reference TRBV15 and TRBJ2-1, is DAMVIQNPRYQVTQFGKPVTLSCSQTLNHNVMYWYQQKSSQAPKLLFHYYDKDFNNEADTPDNFQSRRPNTSFCFLDIRSPGLGDTAMYLCATSRRERGANEQFFGPGTRLTVL.

The chain couples TRBV4-1 to TRBJ1-1; 7 bases are shared with TRBD1. Germline V gene data show CDR1 as MGHRA and CDR2 as YSYEKL. The CDR3 covers 15 residues. The J segment lost 7 bases and the V segment lost 1 base, leaving 9 bases of the junction unmatched. The CDR3 DNA follows: TGCGCCAGCAGCCAAGCCGCCGGGACAGCGATTGAAGCTTTCTTT. The encoded protein is CASSQAAGTAIEAFF.

The chain carries TRBV5-1 and TRBJ2-7, with 9 bases that match TRBD1. Germline assignment: CDR1 SGHRS and CDR2 YFSETQ. The CDR3 is made up of 14 amino acids. With V trimmed by 3 bases and J by 2 bases, 3 bases remained unmatched. As DNA, the CDR3 is TGCGCCAGCAGCTCGGACAGGGGTACCTACGAGCAGTACTTC. Amino acids: CASSSDRGTYEQYF. Using reference TRBV5-1 and TRBJ2-7 for the parts outside the CDR3, the full variable domain is KAGVTQTPRYLIKTRGQQVTLSCSPISGHRSVSWYQQTPGQGLQFLFEYFSETQRNKGNFPGRFSGRQFSNSRSEMNVSTLELGDSALYLCASSSDRGTYEQYFGPGTRLTVT.

The chain recombines TRBV29-1 with TRBJ1-1; D is undetermined. The V and J ends lost 6 bases and 0 bases respectively, with 14 bases between them. The length of the CDR3 is 14 residues. Germline V gene lookup returns CDR1 SQVTM and CDR2 ANQGSEA. As DNA, the CDR3 is TGCAGCGTCGAGGGCAGGCTAATGAACACTGAAGCTTTCTTT. The encoded protein is CSVEGRLMNTEAFF.

This sequence joins TRBV9 and TRBJ2-3, with D possibly TRBD1 on 5 matching bases. V gave up 3 bases and J gave up 2 bases, with 13 bases separating them. This CDR3 is 15 amino acids long. The germline gives CDR1 SGDLS, CDR2 YYNGEE. For the CDR3, the DNA is TGTGCCAGCAGCGAGGAGACAGTTTACACAGATACGCAGTATTTT. Protein sequence: CASSEETVYTDTQYF.

The chain is built from TRBV6-6 and TRBJ1-6, with TRBD1 matching 8 bases. V gave up 5 bases and J gave up 3 bases; unmatched junction bases: 6. The CDR3 loop spans 16 amino acids. Germline V gene data show CDR1 as MNHNY and CDR2 as SVGAGI (reference sequence). The CDR3 nucleotides are TGTGCCAGCAGTCCTCCAGGACAGGGCTATAATTCACCCCTCCACTTT. It specifies CASSPPGQGYNSPLHF.

Only a few counts were recorded for this clone. V usage is TRBV9 and J usage is TRBJ1-3; tentative D call: TRBD1 (6 bases). V was cut by 0 bases and J by 0 bases, with 7 bases left in between. The CDR3 runs 15 residues. Germline assignment: CDR1 SGDLS and CDR2 YYNGEE. The CDR3 coding sequence is TGTGCCAGCAGCGTAGACAGGGACTCTGGAAACACCATATATTTT. Its translation is CASSVDRDSGNTIYF.

Written as DNA, the CDR3 is TGCGCCAGCAGCCAAGTATGGGCTAGCGGGGGTCGCAATGAGCAGTTCTTC. This sequence encodes CASSQVWASGGRNEQFF. The chain is built from TRBV4-1 and TRBJ2-1; 10 bases line up with TRBD2. The CDR3 length is 17 residues. Trimming took 1 base from V and 6 from J; bases not matched to a gene: 9. CDR1 is MGHRA, CDR2 YSYEKL, per germline.

The rearrangement joins TRBV6-1 to TRBJ1-1; TRBD1 might be the D (5 bases). The germline gives CDR1 MNHNS, CDR2 SASEGT. There are 12 residues in the CDR3. Trimming shortened V by 2 bases and J by 10 bases, and 11 bases separated the two germline ends. DNA for the CDR3: TGTGCCAGCAGTGAAAAGGGGCGCGGAGCTTTCTTT. Translating it yields CASSEKGRGAFF.

The chain employs TRBV7-2 and TRBJ2-1, with 8 bases fitting TRBD2. The CDR3 extends over 14 amino acids. Germline CDR1 is SGHTA and CDR2 is FQGNSA. Unmatched junction bases numbered 6, after V lost 5 bases and J lost 6 bases. CDR3 loop: CASSRGGSSNEQFF. Written as DNA, the CDR3 is TGTGCCAGCAGCCGGGGGGGGTCGAGCAATGAGCAGTTCTTC. Combining the CDR3 with reference TRBV7-2 and TRBJ2-1 gives the whole variable domain GAGVSQSPSNKVTEKGKDVELRCDPISGHTALYWYRQSLGQGLEFLIYFQGNSAPDKSGLPSDRFSAERTGGSVSTLTIQRTQQEDSAVYLCASSRGGSSNEQFFGPGTRLTVL.

CDR3 nucleotides: TGTGCCAGCAGAACTATGAGGACTAGCACAGATACGCAGTATTTT. Residues: CASRTMRTSTDTQYF. V and J are TRBV7-2 and TRBJ2-3; D is possibly TRBD2 (5 bases). Trimming cost V 6 bases and J 0 bases, with 13 bases left between them. Germline V gene sequence: CDR1 SGHTA, CDR2 FQGNSA. The CDR3 covers 15 residues. Looking up the rest from reference TRBV7-2 and TRBJ2-3 gives the full variable domain: GAGVSQSPSNKVTEKGKDVELRCDPISGHTALYWYRQSLGQGLEFLIYFQGNSAPDKSGLPSDRFSAERTGGSVSTLTIQRTQQEDSAVYLCASRTMRTSTDTQYFGPGTRLTVL.

This chain links TRBV19 with TRBJ1-1; D uncertain. Trimming pared 6 bases from V and 0 bases from J, leaving 8 bases between. Germline V gene data show CDR1 as LNHDA and CDR2 as SQIVND (reference sequence). The CDR3 extends over 13 amino acids. CDR3 nucleotides: TGTGCCAGTAGGAACAGTTTGAACACTGAAGCTTTCTTT. Protein product: CASRNSLNTEAFF.

This chain joins TRBV6-5 and TRBJ2-2; D is perhaps TRBD2 (5 bases). The ends were cut back, 8 bases at V and 4 bases at J, with 17 bases in the middle. CDR1 is MNHEY and CDR2 is SVGAGI in the germline V gene. CDR3 length: 15 residues. CDR3 nucleotide sequence: TGTGCCAGCCGAAAGTATGGACTGACCACCGGGGAGCTGTTTTTT. Protein sequence: CASRKYGLTTGELFF.

V gene TRBV15 combines with J gene TRBJ2-7; possibly TRBD1 for D (6 bases). In germline, CDR1 is LNHNV, CDR2 YYDKDF (reference sequence). This CDR3 contains 14 residues. The germline V and J ends were trimmed by 0 bases and 7 bases, with 13 bases remaining between them. CDR3 in DNA: TGTGCCACCAGCAGAGATCTGGGGGCGCCGGAGCAGTACTTC. Translated: CATSRDLGAPEQYF.

The chain combines TRBV4-1 with TRBJ2-7; D possibly corresponds to TRBD2 (5 bases). V dropped 3 bases and J dropped 4 bases, with 16 bases sitting between them. There are 15 residues in the CDR3. Germline V gives CDR1 MGHRA, CDR2 YSYEKL. The CDR3 sequence: CASSQHISTGYEQYF. CDR3 bases: TGCGCCAGCAGCCAGCATATTTCGACGGGGTACGAGCAGTACTTC.

The chain recombines TRBV6-5 with TRBJ2-3, with TRBD2 identical over 7 bases. The CDR3 is 15 residues long. CDR1 MNHEY and CDR2 SVGAGI come from the germline V gene. V dropped 5 bases and J dropped 2; count of bases not matched to a gene: 7. The CDR3 here is CASSPQAGITDTQYF. The CDR3 DNA reads TGTGCCAGCAGTCCTCAAGCGGGGATCACAGATACGCAGTATTTT.

The genes are TRBV9 and TRBJ2-3, with a possible D match to TRBD1 (5 bases). Germline loops: CDR1 SGDLS, CDR2 YYNGEE. This CDR3 is 19 amino acids long. V lost 0 bases to trimming and J lost 3 bases, with 23 bases between them. CDR3 amino acids: CASSVGGKLPGYETDTQYF. CDR3 sequence (DNA): TGTGCCAGCAGCGTAGGTGGGAAACTTCCAGGGTACGAAACAGATACGCAGTATTTT.

The V and J genes are TRBV7-2 and TRBJ1-1; possibly TRBD1 for D (5 bases). V shed 6 bases and J shed 1 base, with 12 bases lying between them. This CDR3 contains 14 residues. The germline V gene has CDR1 SGHTA and CDR2 FQGNSA. The CDR3 DNA sequence: TGTGCCAGCAGAGTTACAGGTGGGAACACTGAAGCTTTCTTT. Translated, it gives CASRVTGGNTEAFF.

The chain employs TRBV27 and TRBJ2-1, with TRBD2 identical over 7 bases. Germline V gene data show CDR1 as MNHEY and CDR2 as SMNVEV (reference sequence). The trim removed 2 bases at V and 2 bases at J, leaving 6 bases unmatched. CDR3 length: 16 residues. The CDR3 bases are TGTGCCAGCAGTTTAAGTGGGAGGGGTGCCTACAATGAGCAGTTCTTC. Its translation: CASSLSGRGAYNEQFF.

This rearrangement joins TRBV6-1 to TRBJ1-2; the match to TRBD1 covers 10 bases. Losses at the gene ends were 3 bases for V and 1 base for J; bases not matched to a gene: 8. The CDR3 length is 17 residues. Germline lookup yields CDR1 MNHNS and CDR2 SASEGT. DNA for the CDR3: TGTGCCAGCAGTGACCGGGACAGGGGACCCGATAACTATGGCTACACCTTC. As protein: CASSDRDRGPDNYGYTF.

The rearrangement links TRBV5-1 to TRBJ2-1; TRBD2 matches 8 bases. The CDR3 runs 16 residues. Trimming took 0 bases from V and 7 from J; bases not matched to a gene: 9. The germline CDR1 and CDR2 sequences are SGHRS and YFSETQ. This chain's CDR3 is CASSLGGLAGLNEQFF. The CDR3 bases are TGCGCCAGCAGCTTGGGGGGGCTAGCGGGCTTGAATGAGCAGTTCTTC.

The chain couples TRBV5-1 to TRBJ2-1; no reliable D call. Germline CDR1 is SGHRS and CDR2 is YFSETQ. Trimming shortened V by 1 base and J by 7 bases, and 12 bases separated the two germline ends. The CDR3 has 14 amino acids. CDR3: CASSLFDTSNEQFF. The DNA of the CDR3 is TGCGCCAGCAGCTTGTTTGACACGTCGAATGAGCAGTTCTTC.

The gene calls are TRBV6-4 and TRBJ2-1, with TRBD2 identical over 10 bases. V lost 2 bases to trimming and J lost 7 bases; unmatched junction nucleotides: 5. Germline V gives CDR1 MRHNA, CDR2 SNTAGT. The CDR3 contains 15 residues. The DNA for the CDR3 is TGTGCCAGCAGTGACGGGCTAGCGGGAGAAAATGAGCAGTTCTTC. Translated, it gives CASSDGLAGENEQFF.

The V call is TRBV10-1, the J call TRBJ2-5; TRBD2 matches at 8 bases. The CDR3 spans 16 residues. Germline V gene data show CDR1 as WNHNN and CDR2 as SYGVQD (reference sequence). With 7 bases clipped from V and 1 base from J, the junction kept 11 bases outside the gene matches. Here the CDR3 reads CASKAGGGGSQETQYF. For the CDR3, the DNA is TGCGCCAGCAAGGCCGGCGGCGGGGGGTCCCAAGAGACCCAGTACTTC.